This T cell receptor beta chain was found in a study of T cells in Graves' hyperthyroidism and ophthalmopathy. Study in general: Peripheral blood draws took place at initial diagnosis, ahead of any treatment.

This clonotype was found many times. Its antigen is as yet unknown. Overall study findings and caveats: Most clonotypes expanded in thyroid above 0.001 were likewise present in blood.

Amplification yielded TCR beta CDR3 regions, with RNA transcripts as the source. HTBI primers were used for first-round RT-PCR of the TCR CDR3. Each CDR3 protein gets one entry after TCRdb re-called the multiplex PCR reads with MiXCR. The repertoire holds around 340,000 distinct CDR3 sequences, with over 20% as singletons. The CDR3 has 16 amino acids. V lost 4 bases and J lost 0, with 15 bases in between. Per the germline V gene, CDR1 is PRHDT and CDR2 is FYEKMQ (reference sequence). The study based diagnoses on clinical symptoms, serum thyroxine and TRAb, thyroid ultrasound and orbital computed tomography.

J is TRBJ1-2 and V is TRBV13, with a weak D call TRBD1 (6 bases). Sequencing used blood. This clonotype was sampled from a woman in her 50s with Graves' hyperthyroidism. CDR3 protein: CASSSPTEGANYGYTF. The CDR3 nucleotides are TGTGCCAGCAGCTCACCGACGGAGGGGGCTAACTATGGCTACACCTTC.